The clone carrying this T cell receptor (beta chain) has a count of ten or more. Its antigen is unknown. The DNA ends 3 residues before the CDR3 does, and the rest of the CDR3 is filled in from the germline J gene. Caucasian heritage predominated among both patients and controls. Germline V gives CDR1 SGHTS, CDR2 YDEGEE. The CDR3 is 14 amino acids. Trimming cost V 5 bases and J 5 bases; bases outside gene matches: 6. The source of the sample is a study of T cell clonality in common variable immunodeficiency. Study-level points and caveats: TCRbeta clonality was increased in CVID versus healthy controls.

The method was immunoSEQ multiplex PCR; TCRdb's version includes in-frame clones alone and lacks a portion of them. The sample contains about 35,000 clones, none of them singletons. This clonotype was obtained from a person aged 18 to 70 in good health. The sample consisted of peripheral blood mononuclear cells. The chain recombines TRBV5-8 with TRBJ2-7; 11 nucleotides match TRBD2. The CDR3 region is CASRLTSGINEQYF. The DNA read from the CDR3 is TGTGCCAGCAGGTTGACTAGCGGGATTAACGAG.